The sequence of this TCR beta chain was determined in a study of shared clonotypes between healthy human individuals. The sorted-subset replicate PCRs were given 150 to 250 ng DNA, which is tens of thousands of T cell genomes. Produced via immunoSEQ multiplex PCR; TCRdb's table is partial and in-frame only. The repertoire holds over a million clones, about 75% seen once, with approximately 1.5% in the top ten. Germline assignment: CDR1 GTSNPN and CDR2 SVGIG (reference sequence). V lost 0 bases and J lost 8, with 16 bases in between. The CDR3 has 15 amino acids. What was sequenced was memory CD4+ T cells sorted from blood. Subset of the sample: CD45RA-negative fraction. The TCR was taken from a man younger than 35 in good health. This chain joins TRBV30 and TRBJ1-4; the D is unclear. The chain's CDR3 is CAWSVMAVKGEKLFF. The DNA of the CDR3 is TGTGCCTGGAGTGTAATGGCTGTGAAAGGAGAAAAACTGTTTTTT. The variable domain in full, with the rest retrieved from reference TRBV30 and TRBJ1-4, is SQTIHQWPATLVQPVGSPLSLECTVEGTSNPNLYWYRQAAGRGLQLLFYSVGIGQISSEVPQNLSASRPQDRQFILSSKKLLLSDSGFYLCAWSVMAVKGEKLFFGSGTQLSVL.